Below, 21 T cell receptor beta chains from the same sample are listed, as sequenced in a study of a mutant IDH1 vaccine in newly diagnosed glioma. No antigen is known for these receptors. As for time point: week 23, last vaccination. Topical imiquimod accompanied each vaccine dose, which consisted of 300 ug of mutant IDH1 20-mer peptide. Repertoires were generated with immunoSEQ multiplex PCR, while TCRdb's copy carries only in-frame clones and drops some. The top ten clones hold 5.1% of a sample with more than 35,000 clones, more than 80% of them seen once. Sequencing was performed on PBMCs, taken from a glioma patient whose treatment included an IDH1 peptide vaccine. The source of these receptors is a man aged 40-49 years with glioma.

This chain joins TRBV2 and TRBJ2-1; the D call may be TRBD1 or TRBD2 (6 bases each). The CDR3 consists of 13 residues. Germline CDR1 is SNHLY and CDR2 is FYNNEI. V lost 7 bases and J 8 bases, leaving 15 bases between the germline ends. The CDR3: CASMLQGGDEQFF. CDR3 DNA sequence: TGTGCCAGCATGCTACAGGGAGGCGATGAGCAGTTCTTC. The full variable domain, completed using reference TRBV2 and TRBJ2-1, is EPEVTQTPSHQVTQMGQEVILRCVPISNHLYFYWYRQILGQKVEFLVSFYNNEISEKSEIFDDQFSVERPDGSNFTLKIRSTKLEDSAMYFCASMLQGGDEQFFGPGTRLTVL.

The gene calls are TRBV18 and TRBJ2-7, with 8 bases matching TRBD2. Germline V lookup: CDR1 KGHSH, CDR2 LQKENI. The CDR3 runs to 15 residues. V shed 6 bases and J 2 bases; nucleotides not matched to a gene: 9. CDR3: CASSPIGTRTYEQYF. As DNA, the CDR3 is TGTGCCAGCTCCCCCATCGGGACTAGGACCTACGAGCAGTACTTC.

V and J are TRBV25-1 and TRBJ2-5; TRBD2 matches at 7 bases. This CDR3 contains 15 residues. Losses at the gene ends were 2 bases for V and 2 bases for J; bases not matched to a gene: 5. CDR1 MGHDK and CDR2 SYGVNS come from the germline V gene. CDR3 amino acids: CASSERQGGQETQYF. DNA of the CDR3: TGTGCCAGCAGTGAAAGGCAGGGAGGGCAAGAGACCCAGTACTTC.

V gene TRBV7-2 combines with J gene TRBJ2-1; a possible D gene is TRBD2 (6 bases). Germline CDR1 and CDR2: SGHTA and FQGNSA. Trimming cost V 7 bases and J 9 bases, with 25 bases left between them. The CDR3 has 16 amino acids. CDR3 region: CASTPGRLDFSGEQFF. In nucleotides, the CDR3 is TGTGCCAGCACCCCCGGGAGACTAGATTTTTCGGGTGAGCAGTTCTTC.

V usage is TRBV29-1 and J usage is TRBJ2-5, with a weak D call TRBD1 (5 bases). The J call may be mistaken, given a closer DNA end match to TRBJ2-7. This CDR3 has 14 residues. Germline values: CDR1 SQVTM, CDR2 ANQGSEA. In nucleotides, the CDR3 is TGCAGCGTTCGTAGGGGTCCAAACTCCTACGAGCAGTACTTC. Encoded protein: CSVRRGPNSYEQYF.

The rearrangement joins TRBV18 to TRBJ1-2; 8 bases map to TRBD1. The germline CDR1 and CDR2 sequences are KGHSH and LQKENI. There are 13 residues in the CDR3. V was clipped by 4 bases and J by 8 bases; unmatched bases: 6. CDR3 sequence (DNA): TGTGCCAGCTCACTTCAGGGGGCTAGGGGCTACACCTTC. Translating it yields CASSLQGARGYTF.

J is TRBJ1-2 and V is TRBV5-1; TRBD1 aligns across 7 bases. Germline V gene sequence: CDR1 SGHRS, CDR2 YFSETQ. Losses at the gene ends were 0 bases for V and 1 base for J; bases not matched to a gene: 9. The CDR3 is 17 amino acids. The CDR3 region is CASSLAKGQTFNYGYTF. In nucleotides, the CDR3 is TGCGCCAGCAGCTTGGCCAAGGGACAGACTTTTAACTATGGCTACACCTTC.

The genes are TRBV30 and TRBJ2-3, with 8 bases fitting TRBD2. From germline, CDR1 is GTSNPN and CDR2 SVGIG (reference sequence). The V gene end was trimmed by 4 bases and the J gene end by 0 bases; junction bases not matched to a gene: 6. The CDR3 spans 15 residues. Here the CDR3 DNA reads TGTGCCTGGACTCTTAGCGGGACAAGCACAGATACGCAGTATTTT. Translated: CAWTLSGTSTDTQYF.

The gene calls are TRBV20-1 and TRBJ2-1; no clear D gene. This CDR3 is 11 amino acids long. From germline, CDR1 is DFQATT and CDR2 SNEGSKA (reference sequence). V lost 4 bases and J lost 7, with 8 bases in between. This chain's CDR3 is CSAISINEQFF. The CDR3 DNA reads TGCAGTGCTATTTCTATAAATGAGCAGTTCTTC.

The rearrangement links TRBV19 to TRBJ2-4, with 8 bases lining up with TRBD2. The trim removed 5 bases at V and 6 bases at J, leaving 9 bases unmatched. The CDR3 has 15 residues. CDR1 is LNHDA, CDR2 SQIVND, per germline (reference sequence). CDR3 coding DNA: TGTGCCAGTAGTCCTGAGGGGGGACTAGGAAACATTCAGTACTTC. The encoded protein is CASSPEGGLGNIQYF. Combining the CDR3 with reference TRBV19 and TRBJ2-4 gives the whole variable domain DGGITQSPKYLFRKEGQNVTLSCEQNLNHDAMYWYRQDPGQGLRLIYYSQIVNDFQKGDIAEGYSVSREKKESFPLTVTSAQKNPTAFYLCASSPEGGLGNIQYFGAGTRLSVL.

This chain links TRBV4-2 with TRBJ1-2, with unresolved D. The V end was cut by 4 bases, the J end by 6 bases, with 9 bases between. The CDR3 is 12 residues long. Germline loops: CDR1 LGHNA, CDR2 YNFKEQ. CDR3 in amino acids: CASSPRGDGYTF. As DNA, the CDR3 is TGTGCCAGCAGCCCTCGTGGGGATGGCTACACCTTC.

The V and J genes are TRBV18 and TRBJ2-1; 7 bases agree with TRBD1. This CDR3 region has 12 residues. The germline V gene encodes CDR1 KGHSH and CDR2 LQKENI. V lost 6 bases, J lost 11 bases, and 7 bases stayed unmatched. Written as DNA, the CDR3 is TGTGCCAGCTCCCTCGAGACAGGGCAGCAGTTCTTC. It translates to CASSLETGQQFF.

Concerning this clone: This specimen includes other DNA sequences encoding the same CDR3. This sequence joins TRBV19 and TRBJ2-3; tentatively, D is TRBD1 or TRBD2 (5 bases each). This CDR3 has 13 residues. CDR1 and CDR2 from the germline V gene are LNHDA and SQIVND (reference sequence). V lost 8 bases, J lost 4 bases, and 13 bases lay in between. The CDR3 DNA follows: TGTGCCAGTTCGGGGACGGAGGCAGATACGCAGTATTTT. Translated: CASSGTEADTQYF.

The rearrangement links TRBV10-2 to TRBJ2-7; 11 bases map to TRBD2. Germline-derived CDR1 and CDR2 are WSHSY and SAAADI. The V segment lost 6 bases and the J segment 5 bases; nucleotides outside the gene matches: 18. The CDR3 is made up of 18 amino acids. For the CDR3, the DNA is TGCGCCAGCAGGGGGGGACAGGGAAATAGCGGGAGGGTCGACGAGCAGTACTTC. Translation gives CASRGGQGNSGRVDEQYF.

V usage is TRBV18 and J usage is TRBJ2-3; D is ambiguous. CDR1 is KGHSH, CDR2 LQKENI, per germline. The CDR3 extends over 15 amino acids. With 1 base removed from V and 0 bases from J, the gap between germline ends came to 8 bases. CDR3 amino acids: CASSPLPDSTDTQYF. The CDR3 coding sequence is TGTGCCAGCTCACCACTGCCAGATAGCACAGATACGCAGTATTTT.

The genes are TRBV5-6 and TRBJ2-1, with D tentatively TRBD2 (6 bases). Trimming left V 4 bases short and J 2 bases short, with 22 bases between. The CDR3 runs 18 residues. The germline V gene has CDR1 SGHDT and CDR2 YYEEEE. The CDR3 is CASSRPTRGISTYNEQFF. CDR3 DNA: TGTGCCAGCAGCCGGCCCACTCGCGGGATAAGTACCTACAATGAGCAGTTCTTC.

The V and J genes are TRBV4-3 and TRBJ2-3; 8 bases agree with TRBD2. The V and J ends lost 1 base and 1 base, in that order; junction bases with no gene match: 4. Germline CDR1 and CDR2: LGHNA and YSLEER. This CDR3 comprises 16 residues. For the CDR3, the DNA is TGCGCCAGCAGCCAAGGTGCAGCGGGAGGCACAGATACGCAGTATTTT. Translated: CASSQGAAGGTDTQYF.

V usage is TRBV9 and J usage is TRBJ1-2; TRBD1 agrees at 7 bases. The CDR3 is made up of 14 amino acids. J lost 5 bases, V lost 3 bases, and 7 bases had no gene match. Germline loops: CDR1 SGDLS, CDR2 YYNGEE. The CDR3 spells CASSETGSRYGYTF. In nucleotides, the CDR3 is TGTGCCAGCAGCGAGACAGGGAGTCGGTATGGCTACACCTTC.

The table lists this clone with a few counts. Different DNA sequences within this sample yield the same CDR3. The chain combines TRBV6-5 with TRBJ2-5, with D possibly matching TRBD1 (5 bases). CDR3 length equals 15 residues. Germline assignment: CDR1 MNHEY and CDR2 SVGAGI. V was cut by 2 bases and J by 1 base, with 11 bases left in between. The DNA for the CDR3 is TGTGCCAGCAGTTACGGAGCAGGGATCCAAGAGACCCAGTACTTC. Its protein product is CASSYGAGIQETQYF.

The chain couples TRBV5-1 to TRBJ1-4; D is unresolved. The CDR3 is 12 amino acids. V lost 0 bases and J 8 bases, leaving 5 bases between the germline ends. Germline CDR1 reads SGHRS; CDR2 reads YFSETQ. The CDR3 nucleotides are TGCGCCAGCAGCTTGGTATCGGAAAAACTGTTTTTT. Encoded protein: CASSLVSEKLFF.

The chain has TRBV18 and TRBJ2-1; D is ambiguous. This CDR3 comprises 14 residues. Germline lookup yields CDR1 KGHSH and CDR2 LQKENI. V was shortened by 3 bases and J by 6 bases, with 12 bases between the two germline ends. CDR3 sequence reads: CASSPRTDANEQFF. The CDR3 DNA reads as TGTGCCAGCTCACCTCGGACGGATGCCAATGAGCAGTTCTTC.